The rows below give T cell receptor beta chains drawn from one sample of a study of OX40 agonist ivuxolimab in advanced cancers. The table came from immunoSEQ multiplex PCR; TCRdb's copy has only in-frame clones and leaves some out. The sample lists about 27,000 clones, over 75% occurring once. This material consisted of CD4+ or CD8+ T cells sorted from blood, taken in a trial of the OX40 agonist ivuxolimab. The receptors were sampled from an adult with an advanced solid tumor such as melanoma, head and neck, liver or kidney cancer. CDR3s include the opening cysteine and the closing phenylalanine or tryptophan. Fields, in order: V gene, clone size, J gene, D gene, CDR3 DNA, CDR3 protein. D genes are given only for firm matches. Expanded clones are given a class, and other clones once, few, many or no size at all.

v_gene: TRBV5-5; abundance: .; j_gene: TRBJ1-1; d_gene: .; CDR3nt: TGTGCCAGCAGCTTAAGGGGACACCTGAACACTGAAGCTTTCTTT; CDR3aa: CASSLRGHLNTEAFF
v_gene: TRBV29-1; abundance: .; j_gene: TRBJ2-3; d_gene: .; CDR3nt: TGCAGCGTTGAAGATCGGGTTGGGGATACAGATACGCAGTATTTT; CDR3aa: CSVEDRVGDTDTQYF
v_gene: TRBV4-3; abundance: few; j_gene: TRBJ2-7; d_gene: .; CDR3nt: TGCGCCAGCAGCCAAGAGGCGTTCTCCTACGAGCAGTACTTC; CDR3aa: CASSQEAFSYEQYF
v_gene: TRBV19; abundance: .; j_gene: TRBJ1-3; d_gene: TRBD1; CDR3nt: TGTGCCAGTAGTAGAGCGACAGGGGGCTTTGGAAACACCATATATTTT; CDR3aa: CASSRATGGFGNTIYF
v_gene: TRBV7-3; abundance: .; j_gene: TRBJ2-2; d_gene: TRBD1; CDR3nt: TGTGCCAGCAGCTCCGGGACAGGGGGCCGCGGGGAGCTGTTTTTT; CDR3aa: CASSSGTGGRGELFF
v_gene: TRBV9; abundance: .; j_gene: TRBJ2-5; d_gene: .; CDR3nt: TGTGCCAGCAGCGGGAATTGGGGAAGGGAGACCCAGTACTTC; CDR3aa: CASSGNWGRETQYF
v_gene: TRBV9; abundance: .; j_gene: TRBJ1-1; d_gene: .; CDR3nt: TGTGCCAGCAGCGGAGGGGGTCCTGAAGCTTTCTTT; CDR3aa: CASSGGGPEAFF
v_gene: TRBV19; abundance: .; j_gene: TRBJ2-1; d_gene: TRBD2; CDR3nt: TGTGCCATTAACAGCGGGGGGGCCTACAATGAGCAGTTCTTC; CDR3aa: CAINSGGAYNEQFF
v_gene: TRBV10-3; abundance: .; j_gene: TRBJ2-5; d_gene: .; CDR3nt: TGTGCCATCAGCGCCAGAGAAATCCAAGAGACCCAGTACTTC; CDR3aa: CAISAREIQETQYF
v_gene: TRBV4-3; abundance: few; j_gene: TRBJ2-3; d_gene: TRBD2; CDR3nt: TGCGCCAGCAGCCAAGTAAGAGCGACTAGCGGGGGAACAGATACGCAGTATTTT; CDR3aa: CASSQVRATSGGTDTQYF
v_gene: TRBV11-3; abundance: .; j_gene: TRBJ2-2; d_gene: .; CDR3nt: TGTGCCAGCAGCTTAAGGGGAGACACCGGGGAGCTGTTTTTT; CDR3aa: CASSLRGDTGELFF
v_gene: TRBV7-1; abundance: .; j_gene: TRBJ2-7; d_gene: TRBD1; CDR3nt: TGTGCCAGCAGCCCAGGGGCACAGGGGGCAGGAGAGCAGTACTTC; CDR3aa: CASSPGAQGAGEQYF
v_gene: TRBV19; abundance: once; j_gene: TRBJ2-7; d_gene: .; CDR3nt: TGTGCCAGTAGTATAGCAGGGGGGCCCTACGAGCAGTACTTC; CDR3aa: CASSIAGGPYEQYF
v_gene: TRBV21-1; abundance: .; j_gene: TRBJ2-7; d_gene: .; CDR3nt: TGTGCCAGCTTGAACCCGGGACAGGATTCCCACGAGCAGTACTTC; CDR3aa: CASLNPGQDSHEQYF
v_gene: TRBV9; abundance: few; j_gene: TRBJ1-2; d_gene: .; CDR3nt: TGTGCCAGCAGCGTAGGATCAGGGGACTATGGCTACACCTTC; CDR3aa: CASSVGSGDYGYTF
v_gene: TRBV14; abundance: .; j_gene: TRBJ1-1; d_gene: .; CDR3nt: TGTGCCAGCAGTAGGCCGGGGGAGGACACTGAAGCTTTCTTT; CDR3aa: CASSRPGEDTEAFF
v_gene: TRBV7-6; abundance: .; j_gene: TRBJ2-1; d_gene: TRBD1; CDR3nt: TGTGCCAGCAGCTACTCCACCTCCGGGACAGGGGGGAGCGATGAGCAGTTCTTC; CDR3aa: CASSYSTSGTGGSDEQFF
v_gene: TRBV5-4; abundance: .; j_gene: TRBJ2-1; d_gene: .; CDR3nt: TGTGCCAGCAGCCCGGAGGGCTTGCAGATGGTGTACAATGAGCAGTTCTTC; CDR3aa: CASSPEGLQMVYNEQFF
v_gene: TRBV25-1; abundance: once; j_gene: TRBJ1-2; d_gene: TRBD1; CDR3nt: TGTGCCAGCAGTTGGACAGGGGGCAGCGATGGCTACACCTTC; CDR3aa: CASSWTGGSDGYTF
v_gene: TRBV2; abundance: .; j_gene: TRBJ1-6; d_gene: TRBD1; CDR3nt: TGTGCCAGCAGGACAGGGAATTCACCCCTCCACTTT; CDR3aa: CASRTGNSPLHF
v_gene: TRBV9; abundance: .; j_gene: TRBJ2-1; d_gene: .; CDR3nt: TGTGCCAGCAGCGCCCTCAATGAGCAGTTCTTC; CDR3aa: CASSALNEQFF
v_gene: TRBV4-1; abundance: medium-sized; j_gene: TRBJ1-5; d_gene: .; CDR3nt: TGCGCCAGCAGCCAAGACGTGGGCAGCAATCAGCCCCAGCATTTT; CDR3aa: CASSQDVGSNQPQHF
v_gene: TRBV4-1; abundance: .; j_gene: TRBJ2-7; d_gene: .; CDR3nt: TGCGCCAGCAGCCCGAGCTCGACAGGCTCCTACGAGCAGTACTTC; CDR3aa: CASSPSSTGSYEQYF
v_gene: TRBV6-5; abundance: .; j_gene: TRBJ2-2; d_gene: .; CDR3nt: TGTGCCAGCAGGCCCGTGGGACGGACCGGGGAGCTGTTTTTT; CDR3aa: CASRPVGRTGELFF
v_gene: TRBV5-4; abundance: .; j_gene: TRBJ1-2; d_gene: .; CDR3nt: TGTGCCAGCAGCGATTGGGGGGTACAGCTAGCTAACTATGGCTACACCTTC; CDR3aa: CASSDWGVQLANYGYTF
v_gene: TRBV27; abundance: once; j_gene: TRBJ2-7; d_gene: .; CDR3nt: TGTGCCAGCAGTTTATCGGGCAACCCGGCCTCCGAGCAGTACTTC; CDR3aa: CASSLSGNPASEQYF
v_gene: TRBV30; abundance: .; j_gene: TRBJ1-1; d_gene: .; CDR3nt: TGTGCCTGGAGTGTCGAGGGCTCGAGTACTGAAGCTTTCTTT; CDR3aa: CAWSVEGSSTEAFF
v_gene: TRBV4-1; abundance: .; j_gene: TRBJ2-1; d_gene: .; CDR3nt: TGCGCCAGCAGCCGTACCCTGGCAGGGGAGTCCTACAATGAGCAGTTCTTC; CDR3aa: CASSRTLAGESYNEQFF
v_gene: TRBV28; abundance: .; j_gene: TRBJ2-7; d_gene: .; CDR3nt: TGTGCCAGCAGACAGACCGGGACACTGTCCTCCTACGAGCAGTACTTC; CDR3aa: CASRQTGTLSSYEQYF
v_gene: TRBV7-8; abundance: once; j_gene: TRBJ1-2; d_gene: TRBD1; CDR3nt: TGTGCCAGCAGCCCAGGGATCCCCGGACAGGGATGGGATGGCTACACCTTC; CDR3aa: CASSPGIPGQGWDGYTF
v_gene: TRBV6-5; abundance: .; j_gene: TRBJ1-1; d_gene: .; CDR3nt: TGTGCCAGCAGCCCCGGGGGGGGGCATGAAGCTTTCTTT; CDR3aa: CASSPGGGHEAFF
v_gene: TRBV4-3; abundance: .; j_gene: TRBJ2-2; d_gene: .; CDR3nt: TGCGCCAGCAGCCAAGAGTCAAGGCCGCAGAGGACCGGGGAGCTGTTTTTT; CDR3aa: CASSQESRPQRTGELFF
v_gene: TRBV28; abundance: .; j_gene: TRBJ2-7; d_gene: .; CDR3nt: TGTGCCAGCAGTTTCACAGGGAATGAGCAGTACTTC; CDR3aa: CASSFTGNEQYF
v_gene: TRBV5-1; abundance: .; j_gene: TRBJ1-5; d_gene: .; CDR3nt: TGCGCCAGCAGCCTTGGCGGTAGCAATCAGCCCCAGCATTTT; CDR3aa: CASSLGGSNQPQHF
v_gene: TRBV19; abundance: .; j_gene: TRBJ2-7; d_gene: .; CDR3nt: TGTGCCAGTAAAGGTGGGGATTACGAGCAGTACTTC; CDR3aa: CASKGGDYEQYF
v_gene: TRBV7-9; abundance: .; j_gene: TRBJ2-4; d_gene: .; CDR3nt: TGTGCCAGCAGCAAGGTCGGAGAAAACATTCAGTACTTC; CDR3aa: CASSKVGENIQYF
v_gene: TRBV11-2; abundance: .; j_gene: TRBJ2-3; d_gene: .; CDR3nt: TGTGCCAGCAGCCCCGAGGCCTACACAGATACGCAGTATTTT; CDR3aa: CASSPEAYTDTQYF
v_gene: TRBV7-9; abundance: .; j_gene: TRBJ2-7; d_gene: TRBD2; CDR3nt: TGTGCCAGCAGCTCCGGGACTAGCGGCCTCTACGAGCAGTACTTC; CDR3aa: CASSSGTSGLYEQYF
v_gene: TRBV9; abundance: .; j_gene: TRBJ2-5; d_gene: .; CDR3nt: TGTGCCAGCACCCCCGGGCAGGGACCCCAAGAGACCCAGTACTTC; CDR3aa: CASTPGQGPQETQYF
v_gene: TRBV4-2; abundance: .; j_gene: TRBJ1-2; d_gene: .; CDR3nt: TGTGCCAGCAGCCAAGGGATCGGGGGCTACACCTTC; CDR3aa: CASSQGIGGYTF
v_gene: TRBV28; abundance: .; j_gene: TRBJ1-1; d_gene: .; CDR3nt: TGTGCCAGCAGTTTAAGGAGGGTAGAGGGGACCATGAACACTGAAGCTTTCTTT; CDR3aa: CASSLRRVEGTMNTEAFF
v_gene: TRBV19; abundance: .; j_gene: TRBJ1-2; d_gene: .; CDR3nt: TGTGCCAGTTCGGCGGGAGTGGGTGGCTACACCTTC; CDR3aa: CASSAGVGGYTF
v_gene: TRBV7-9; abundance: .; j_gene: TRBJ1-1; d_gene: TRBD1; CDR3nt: TGTGCCAGCAGCCTCAAAGGGGGCCAATACACTGAAGCTTTCTTT; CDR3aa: CASSLKGGQYTEAFF
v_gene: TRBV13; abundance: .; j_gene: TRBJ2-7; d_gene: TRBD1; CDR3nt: TGTGCCAGCAGCACAGGGGGAGACCTCACGGAACAGTACTTC; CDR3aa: CASSTGGDLTEQYF
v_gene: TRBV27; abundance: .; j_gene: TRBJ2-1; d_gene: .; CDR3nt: TGTGCCAGCAGCCTACTAGGCGTGGCCTACAATGAGCAGTTCTTC; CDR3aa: CASSLLGVAYNEQFF
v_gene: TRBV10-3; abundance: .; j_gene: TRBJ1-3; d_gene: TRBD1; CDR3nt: TGTGCCATCAGTGATCGGCAGGGGGCGAACACCATATATTTT; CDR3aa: CAISDRQGANTIYF
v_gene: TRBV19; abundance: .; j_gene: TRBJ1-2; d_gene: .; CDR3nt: TGTGCCAGTAGTATAGCAAGGACAAGCAGCTATGGCTACACCTTC; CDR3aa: CASSIARTSSYGYTF
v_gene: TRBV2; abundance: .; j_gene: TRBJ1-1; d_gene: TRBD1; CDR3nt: TGTGCCAACCCGATCGGGACAGGGGAAGCTTTCTTT; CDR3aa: CANPIGTGEAFF